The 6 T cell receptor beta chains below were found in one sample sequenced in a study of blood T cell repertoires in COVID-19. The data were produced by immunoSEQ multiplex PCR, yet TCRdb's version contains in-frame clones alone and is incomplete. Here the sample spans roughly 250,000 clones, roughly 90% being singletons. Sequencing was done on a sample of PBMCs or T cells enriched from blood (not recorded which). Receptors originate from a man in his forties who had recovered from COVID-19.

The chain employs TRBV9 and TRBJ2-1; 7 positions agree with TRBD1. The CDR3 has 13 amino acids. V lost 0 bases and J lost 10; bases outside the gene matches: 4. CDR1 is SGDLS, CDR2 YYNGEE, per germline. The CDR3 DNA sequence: TGTGCCAGCAGCGTAGAAGGGGGCGGGGAGCAGTTCTTC. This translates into CASSVEGGGEQFF.

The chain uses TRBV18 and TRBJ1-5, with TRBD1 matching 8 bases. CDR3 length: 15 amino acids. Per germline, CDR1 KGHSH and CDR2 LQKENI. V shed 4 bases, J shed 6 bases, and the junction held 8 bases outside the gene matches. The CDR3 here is CASSRDRPAGQPQHF. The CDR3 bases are TGTGCCAGCTCACGGGACAGGCCAGCCGGTCAGCCCCAGCATTTT.

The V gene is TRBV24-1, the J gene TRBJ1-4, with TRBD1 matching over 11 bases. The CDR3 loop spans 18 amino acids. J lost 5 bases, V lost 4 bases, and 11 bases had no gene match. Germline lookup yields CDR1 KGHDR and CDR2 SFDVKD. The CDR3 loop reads CATSDQGQGAWMNEKLFF. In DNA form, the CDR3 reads TGTGCCACCAGTGACCAAGGACAGGGGGCGTGGATGAATGAAAAACTGTTTTTT.

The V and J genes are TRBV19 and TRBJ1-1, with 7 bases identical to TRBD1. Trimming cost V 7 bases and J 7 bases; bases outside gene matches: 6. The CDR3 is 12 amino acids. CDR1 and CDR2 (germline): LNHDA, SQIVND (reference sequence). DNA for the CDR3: TGTGCCAGTACCGACAGGGCCGATGAAGCTTTCTTT. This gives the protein CASTDRADEAFF.

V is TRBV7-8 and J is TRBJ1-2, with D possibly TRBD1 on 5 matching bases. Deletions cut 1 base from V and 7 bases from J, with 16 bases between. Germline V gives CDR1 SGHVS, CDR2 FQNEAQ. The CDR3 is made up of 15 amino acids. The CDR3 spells CASSLVGGASSGYTF. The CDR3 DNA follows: TGTGCCAGCAGCTTAGTTGGAGGGGCCTCCTCTGGCTACACCTTC.

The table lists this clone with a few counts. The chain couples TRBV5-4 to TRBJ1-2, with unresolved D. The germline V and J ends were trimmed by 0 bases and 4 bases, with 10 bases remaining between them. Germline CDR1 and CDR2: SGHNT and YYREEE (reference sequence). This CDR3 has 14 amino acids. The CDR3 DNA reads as TGTGCCAGCAGCTTGGCCCCAGGCTTCTATGGCTACACCTTC. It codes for CASSLAPGFYGYTF.